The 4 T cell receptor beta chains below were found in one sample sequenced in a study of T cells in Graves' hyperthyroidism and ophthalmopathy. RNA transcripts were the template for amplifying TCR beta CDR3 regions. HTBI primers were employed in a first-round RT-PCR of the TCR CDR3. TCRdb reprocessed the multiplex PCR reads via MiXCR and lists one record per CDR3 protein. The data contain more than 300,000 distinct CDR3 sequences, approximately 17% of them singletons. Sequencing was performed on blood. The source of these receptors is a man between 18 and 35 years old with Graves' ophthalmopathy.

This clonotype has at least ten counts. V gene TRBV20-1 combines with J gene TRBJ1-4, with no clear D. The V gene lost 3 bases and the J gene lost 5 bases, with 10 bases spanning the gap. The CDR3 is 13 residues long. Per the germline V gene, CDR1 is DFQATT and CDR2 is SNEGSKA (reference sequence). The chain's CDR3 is CSASLSLNEKLFF. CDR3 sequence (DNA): TGCAGTGCTAGTCTCAGTCTCAATGAAAAACTGTTTTTT.

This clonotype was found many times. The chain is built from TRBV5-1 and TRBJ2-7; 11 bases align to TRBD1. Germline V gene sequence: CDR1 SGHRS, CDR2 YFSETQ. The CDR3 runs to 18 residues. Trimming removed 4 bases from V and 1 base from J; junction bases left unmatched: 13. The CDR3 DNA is TGCGCCAGCAGCCCAGCCGGGACAGGGGGACCACTTTCCTACGAGCAGTACTTC. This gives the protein CASSPAGTGGPLSYEQYF.

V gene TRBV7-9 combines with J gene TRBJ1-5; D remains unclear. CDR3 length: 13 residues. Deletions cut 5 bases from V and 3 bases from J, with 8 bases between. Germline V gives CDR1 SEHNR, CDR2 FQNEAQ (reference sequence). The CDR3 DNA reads TGTGCCAGCAGCATATTAGCCAATCAGCCCCAGCATTTT. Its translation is CASSILANQPQHF.

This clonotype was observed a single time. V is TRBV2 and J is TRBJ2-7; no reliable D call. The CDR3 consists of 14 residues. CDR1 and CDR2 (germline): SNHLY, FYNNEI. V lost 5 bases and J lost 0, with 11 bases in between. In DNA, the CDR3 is TGTGCCAGCAGTTACCCCCGGACCTCCTACGAGCAGTACTTC. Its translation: CASSYPRTSYEQYF.